Shown below are 31 T cell receptor beta chains from a single sample sequenced in a study of blood T cell repertoires in COVID-19. Libraries were prepared by immunoSEQ multiplex PCR; TCRdb keeps only in-frame clonotypes and omits some of them. This sample has 150,000 or so clones, with under 90% found just once. The sample taken for sequencing was peripheral blood. The receptors derive from a man aged 55 to 70 with acute or convalescent COVID-19.

This chain joins TRBV2 and TRBJ1-2, with D tentatively TRBD1 (5 bases). Trimming took off 2 bases at V and 2 bases at J, with 9 bases between the two ends. This CDR3 is 14 amino acids long. Germline V gives CDR1 SNHLY, CDR2 FYNNEI. CDR3 residues: CASSESEGNYGYTF. CDR3 nucleotide sequence: TGTGCCAGCAGTGAATCGGAGGGGAACTATGGCTACACCTTC.

This clone has more than one count but fewer than ten. J is TRBJ2-1 and V is TRBV7-9; possible D gene TRBD2, 6 bases. The germline gives CDR1 SEHNR, CDR2 FQNEAQ (reference sequence). The length of the CDR3 is 18 residues. V was cut by 5 bases and J by 0 bases, with 20 bases left in between. Written as DNA, the CDR3 is TGTGCCAGCAGCGATCCGGGAGATCAGAAGTCCTCCTACAATGAGCAGTTCTTC. Translated, it gives CASSDPGDQKSSYNEQFF.

The chain joins TRBV6-2 or TRBV6-3 to TRBJ2-7, with 9 bases fitting TRBD2. The germline CDR1 and CDR2 sequences are MNHEY and SVGEGT. The CDR3 has 16 residues. With V trimmed by 2 bases and J by 3 bases, 8 bases remained unmatched. The DNA of the CDR3 is TGTGCCAGCAGTTACACAAAGTTAGCGGGAGACTACGAGCAGTACTTC. Its translation is CASSYTKLAGDYEQYF.

V is TRBV2 and J is TRBJ2-7; 10 nucleotides agree with TRBD2. This CDR3 spans 16 amino acids. Trimming removed 5 bases from V and 5 bases from J; junction bases left unmatched: 12. Germline loops: CDR1 SNHLY, CDR2 FYNNEI. The CDR3, as DNA: TGTGCCAGCAGTCGCGCTAGCGGGAGTTCCCACCACGAGCAGTACTTC. Residues: CASSRASGSSHHEQYF.

The chain carries TRBV6-5 and TRBJ2-1; 9 bases match TRBD1. This CDR3 contains 15 residues. V shed 5 bases and J 7 bases; nucleotides not matched to a gene: 9. From germline, CDR1 is MNHEY and CDR2 SVGAGI. In DNA form, the CDR3 reads TGTGCCAGCAGTCCTCAGGGGACAGGGATTAATGAGCAGTTCTTC. It codes for CASSPQGTGINEQFF.

The chain has TRBV21-1 and TRBJ1-5; the table's D call TRBD1 went unverified against the DNA. TRBV21-1 is flagged as a pseudogene. The CDR3 has 13 residues. CDR3 amino acids: CASRDRVYQPQHF. Here the CDR3 DNA reads TGTGCCAGCAGGGACAGGGTATATCAGCCCCAGCATTTT.

The genes are TRBV30 and TRBJ2-7, with D possibly TRBD1 on 6 matching bases. Trimming took 0 bases from V and 8 from J, leaving 8 bases between them. Per germline, CDR1 GTSNPN and CDR2 SVGIG (reference sequence). The CDR3 is 11 residues long. The CDR3 reads CAWSVTGQQYF. In DNA form, the CDR3 reads TGTGCCTGGAGTGTAACAGGGCAGCAGTACTTC.

J is TRBJ1-3 and V is TRBV7-2, with TRBD1 matching over 8 bases. Germline V gene sequence: CDR1 SGHTA, CDR2 FQGNSA. The CDR3 covers 17 residues. Unmatched junction bases numbered 8, after V lost 1 base and J lost 3 bases. The CDR3 protein is CASSLGGTGGGGNTIYF. Here the CDR3 DNA reads TGTGCCAGCAGCTTAGGGGGTACAGGGGGAGGTGGAAACACCATATATTTT.

The chain employs TRBV12-3 or TRBV12-4 and TRBJ2-5; 8 bases fit TRBD2. The CDR3 has 12 amino acids. J was trimmed by 5 bases and V by 7 bases; bases with no gene match: 3. The CDR3 nucleotides are TGTGCCAGCACCGGCGGGGGGGAGACCCAGTACTTC. It translates to CASTGGGETQYF.

The J gene is TRBJ1-5, the V gene TRBV3-1 (or the pseudogene TRBV3-2); 9 nucleotides match TRBD1. The trim removed 3 bases at V and 4 bases at J, leaving 4 bases unmatched. This CDR3 is 15 amino acids long. Looked up from germline, CDR1 is LGHDT and CDR2 is YNNKEL (reference sequence). This CDR3 is CASSQGQGMNQPQHF. The CDR3 DNA follows: TGTGCCAGCAGCCAGGGACAGGGTATGAATCAGCCCCAGCATTTT.

This chain links TRBV28 with TRBJ1-5, with a possible D match to TRBD1 (5 bases). Germline-derived CDR1 and CDR2 are MDHEN and SYDVKM. Trimming shortened V by 6 bases and J by 7 bases, and 13 bases separated the two germline ends. The CDR3 is made up of 13 amino acids. The CDR3 loop is CASRWGEDQPQHF. CDR3 coding DNA: TGTGCCAGCAGGTGGGGGGAAGACCAGCCCCAGCATTTT.

The chain has TRBV27 and TRBJ2-5; the D gene is possibly TRBD1 (5 bases). The V gene's germline CDR1 is MNHEY and CDR2 SMNVEV (reference sequence). The CDR3 covers 13 residues. V was shortened by 1 base and J by 9 bases, with 12 bases between the two germline ends. In DNA, the CDR3 is TGTGCCAGCAGTTTATTAGGGGCAAGGGCCCAGTACTTC. As protein: CASSLLGARAQYF.

This chain uses TRBV6-5 with TRBJ2-1, with 7 nucleotides matching TRBD2. Germline CDR1 and CDR2: MNHEY and SVGAGI. The CDR3 has 13 residues. V was pared by 0 bases and J by 13 bases, with 6 bases of the junction left unmatched. Written as DNA, the CDR3 is TGTGCCAGCAGTTACTCGGGGCGGGGGTACCAGTTCTTC. It encodes CASSYSGRGYQFF.

V usage is TRBV5-1 and J usage is TRBJ1-2; 9 bases are a match to TRBD1. CDR3 length equals 15 residues. Germline V gives CDR1 SGHRS, CDR2 YFSETQ. V lost 6 bases and J lost 4; bases outside the gene matches: 10. This CDR3 is CASTGQGSSVYGYTF. DNA of the CDR3: TGCGCCAGCACGGGACAGGGTTCTTCAGTCTATGGCTACACCTTC.

About this clone: The junction differs from germline at one of its ends, possibly a read error. The CDR3 here is CASSRGQATNEKLFF. CDR3 nucleotides: TGTGCCAGCAGCCGCGGACAGGCAACAAATGAAAAACTGTTTTTT. The V gene is TRBV3-1 (or the pseudogene TRBV3-2), the J gene TRBJ1-4; 7 bases align to TRBD1. The length of the CDR3 is 15 residues. Germline CDR1 LGHDT, CDR2 YNNKEL (reference sequence).

The chain joins TRBV28 to TRBJ2-4; D unclear. This CDR3 is 15 amino acids long. V lost 5 bases to trimming and J lost 3 bases, with 14 bases between them. Looked up from germline, CDR1 is MDHEN and CDR2 is SYDVKM. In nucleotides, the CDR3 is TGTGCCAGCAGTCCGCAGGATTTCGGCAAAAACATTCAGTACTTC. This encodes CASSPQDFGKNIQYF.

This clone was recorded at least ten times. The rearrangement joins TRBV19 to TRBJ1-5; 8 positions agree with TRBD1. V dropped 8 bases and J dropped 6; count of bases not matched to a gene: 12. In germline, CDR1 is LNHDA, CDR2 SQIVND (reference sequence). The CDR3 has 15 residues. This CDR3 is CASSTSGGRAQPQHF. In DNA form, the CDR3 reads TGTGCCAGTTCGACCTCAGGGGGCAGGGCTCAGCCCCAGCATTTT.

The gene calls are TRBV3-1 (or the pseudogene TRBV3-2) and TRBJ2-5; TRBD2 agrees at 9 bases. This CDR3 has 17 residues. Germline assignment: CDR1 LGHDT and CDR2 YNNKEL (reference sequence). J gave up 5 bases and V 5 bases, and 15 bases lay outside the gene matches. The CDR3 is CASSLARGSGRLETQYF. The DNA for the CDR3 is TGTGCCAGCAGCTTGGCCCGTGGGAGCGGGAGGCTGGAGACCCAGTACTTC.

V and J are TRBV14 and TRBJ2-1, with D possibly being TRBD1 (5 bases). The CDR3 sequence is 17 residues long. Germline CDR1 and CDR2: SGHDN and FVKESK. V was trimmed by 1 base and J by 2 bases, leaving 15 bases between them. The CDR3 sequence: CASSQGAGREPYNEQFF. As DNA, the CDR3 is TGTGCCAGCAGCCAAGGGGCCGGCAGGGAACCCTACAATGAGCAGTTCTTC.

In DNA form, the CDR3 reads TGTGCCAGCAGTCGCCGGACTAGCGGGAGCTACGAGCAGTACTTC. Protein product: CASSRRTSGSYEQYF. This chain uses TRBV7-9 with TRBJ2-7; 13 bases are a match to TRBD2. J gave up 3 bases and V 6 bases, and 5 bases lay outside the gene matches. Germline V gene lookup returns CDR1 SEHNR and CDR2 FQNEAQ (reference sequence). The CDR3 spans 15 residues.

This rearrangement joins TRBV2 to TRBJ2-2, with TRBD2 matching over 7 bases. This CDR3 region has 14 residues. CDR1 is SNHLY and CDR2 is FYNNEI in the germline V gene. The V and J ends lost 7 bases and 3 bases, in that order; junction bases with no gene match: 5. In DNA, the CDR3 is TGTGCCAGCATGACGGGGGGTTACACCGGGGAGCTGTTTTTT. The encoded protein is CASMTGGYTGELFF.

The table lists this clone with a few counts. The chain has TRBV4-1 and TRBJ1-5; D remains unclear. This CDR3 region has 16 residues. The germline V gene has CDR1 MGHRA and CDR2 YSYEKL. The V gene lost 0 bases and the J gene lost 5 bases, with 14 bases spanning the gap. The CDR3 DNA follows: TGCGCCAGCAGCCAAGATAGAGGGCCACGCTATCAGCCCCAGCATTTT. Protein: CASSQDRGPRYQPQHF.

The sample holds a few counts of this clone. The V and J genes are TRBV5-4 and TRBJ1-5; 12 positions match TRBD1. V was pared by 3 bases and J by 1 base, with 8 bases of the junction left unmatched. This CDR3 is built from 18 residues. Germline V gives CDR1 SGHNT, CDR2 YYREEE (reference sequence). CDR3 DNA sequence: TGTGCCAGCAGCTCTACGGGACAGGGGGCAAGAAGCAATCAGCCCCAGCATTTT. The encoded protein is CASSSTGQGARSNQPQHF.

V and J are TRBV21-1 and TRBJ2-7; the D call TRBD2 from the table was never checked on the DNA. TRBV21-1 is a recognized pseudogene. This CDR3 has 16 residues. CDR3 DNA sequence: TGTGCCAGCAGCCACGTGTCGAAGTTGAGCTCCTACGAGCAGTACTTC. It translates to CASSHVSKLSSYEQYF.

In this sample, this clone turned up once. The chain uses TRBV7-7 and TRBJ2-2; TRBD2 agrees at 12 bases. J lost 5 bases, V lost 5 bases, and 3 bases had no gene match. Germline assignment: CDR1 SSHAT and CDR2 FNYEAQ (reference sequence). The CDR3 runs to 15 residues. The CDR3 coding sequence is TGTGCCAGCAGCCCGACTAGCGGGGGTACCGGGGAGCTGTTTTTT. It translates to CASSPTSGGTGELFF.

The rearrangement links TRBV18 to TRBJ2-7, with 8 bases lining up with TRBD1. Germline V lookup: CDR1 KGHSH, CDR2 LQKENI. The CDR3 length is 13 residues. V dropped 6 bases and J dropped 6; count of bases not matched to a gene: 7. The DNA of the CDR3 is TGTGCCAGCTCCGCCGGGACAGGAGGCGAGCAGTACTTC. As protein: CASSAGTGGEQYF.

The chain couples TRBV5-1 to TRBJ1-4, with 8 nucleotides matching TRBD1. J was trimmed by 7 bases and V by 4 bases; bases with no gene match: 6. CDR3 length: 14 residues. Per the germline V gene, CDR1 is SGHRS and CDR2 is YFSETQ. CDR3 loop: CASSRDRGGEKLFF. For the CDR3, the DNA is TGCGCCAGCAGCCGCGACAGGGGCGGTGAAAAACTGTTTTTT.

CDR3 in amino acids: CASREGLNYGYTF. Here the CDR3 DNA reads TGTGCCAGCAGGGAGGGACTGAACTATGGCTACACCTTC. The chain couples TRBV7-2 to TRBJ1-2, with a tentative D call TRBD1 (5 bases). Germline V gene lookup returns CDR1 SGHTA and CDR2 FQGNSA. V lost 6 bases and J 2 bases, leaving 10 bases between the germline ends. The CDR3 contains 13 residues. The full variable domain, its missing parts supplied by reference TRBV7-2 and TRBJ1-2, is GAGVSQSPSNKVTEKGKDVELRCDPISGHTALYWYRQSLGQGLEFLIYFQGNSAPDKSGLPSDRFSAERTGGSVSTLTIQRTQQEDSAVYLCASREGLNYGYTFGSGTRLTVV.

V gene TRBV12-3 or TRBV12-4 combines with J gene TRBJ2-7; 9 nucleotides align to TRBD1. The trim removed 6 bases at V and 4 bases at J, leaving 4 bases unmatched. This CDR3 region has 13 residues. The CDR3 sequence: CASSQDRGYEQYF. CDR3 bases: TGTGCCAGCAGCCAGGACAGGGGTTACGAGCAGTACTTC.

The V gene is TRBV5-1, the J gene TRBJ2-1; D gene unclear. V lost 0 bases, J lost 1 base, and 11 bases lay in between. CDR1 and CDR2 from the germline V gene are SGHRS and YFSETQ. CDR3 size: 16 residues. For the CDR3, the DNA is TGCGCCAGCAGCTTGGTTTTGTCAACATCCTACAATGAGCAGTTCTTC. Translating gives CASSLVLSTSYNEQFF.

The rearrangement links TRBV19 to TRBJ1-6; a possible D gene is TRBD1 (5 bases). V was cut by 9 bases and J by 9 bases, with 15 bases left in between. The length of the CDR3 is 13 residues. CDR1 LNHDA and CDR2 SQIVND come from the germline V gene (reference sequence). CDR3 in amino acids: CASAAGIPSPLHF. The CDR3 DNA sequence: TGTGCCAGCGCCGCAGGGATCCCTTCACCCCTCCACTTT.